These T cell receptor beta chains were read from a single sample in a study of T cell responses to AZD1222 COVID-19 vaccine. Produced via immunoSEQ multiplex PCR; TCRdb's table is partial and in-frame only. The sample yields roughly 200,000 clones, less than 95% seen once. Sequenced here: peripheral blood, sampled 28 days after the second dose of the MenACWY control vaccine. These receptors came from an adult who received the MenACWY meningococcal vaccine as a control. Each CDR3 is given with its conserved first and last residue. A D gene is named only where the DNA matches it firmly.

D: .; V: TRBV7-8; J: TRBJ1-4; CDR3: CASSLTVGPGSGNEKLFF
D: TRBD1; V: TRBV7-9; J: TRBJ2-7; CDR3: CASSYGTELTYEQYF
D: .; V: TRBV7-2; J: TRBJ1-1; CDR3: CASSLVHVNTEAFF
D: .; V: TRBV20-1; J: TRBJ1-5; CDR3: CSASFPGSNQPQHF
D: .; V: TRBV9; J: TRBJ2-4; CDR3: CASSVEGGILYF
D: .; V: TRBV24-1; J: TRBJ1-5; CDR3: CATSERQRNQPQHF
D: .; V: TRBV5-4; J: TRBJ2-6; CDR3: CASSLPGESSGANVLTF
D: .; V: TRBV28; J: TRBJ1-4; CDR3: CASRAGTEDNEKLFF
D: TRBD1; V: TRBV19; J: TRBJ2-7; CDR3: CASSIPGQEYEQYF
D: TRBD2; V: TRBV28; J: TRBJ2-7; CDR3: CASSQLAGGGLTYEQYF
D: .; V: TRBV7-9; J: TRBJ1-1; CDR3: CASSFGAFMNTEAFF
D: TRBD1; V: TRBV28; J: TRBJ1-2; CDR3: CASSSGQGGGYTF
D: .; V: TRBV28; J: TRBJ2-5; CDR3: CASSLFGGQETQYF
D: TRBD2; V: TRBV4-3; J: TRBJ2-7; CDR3: CASSQIPGLGEQYF
D: .; V: TRBV5-8; J: TRBJ2-3; CDR3: CASSNRVGTDTQYF
D: TRBD1; V: TRBV27; J: TRBJ1-1; CDR3: CASSFQGGDTEAFF
D: .; V: TRBV28; J: TRBJ1-5; CDR3: CASISPITQAQHF
D: TRBD1; V: TRBV28; J: TRBJ2-2; CDR3: CASSLGQGDTGELFF
D: .; V: TRBV5-4; J: TRBJ2-3; CDR3: CASSSAGAPTDTQYF
D: .; V: TRBV20-1; J: TRBJ1-1; CDR3: CSASPEDRNTEAFF
D: TRBD2; V: TRBV3-1/TRBV3-2; J: TRBJ2-7; CDR3: CASSQLSGGSYEQYF
D: TRBD2; V: TRBV5-4; J: TRBJ2-1; CDR3: CASRPPGQSGGGEQFF
D: .; V: TRBV25-1; J: TRBJ1-1; CDR3: CASSEVQDMNTEAFF
D: .; V: TRBV6-2/TRBV6-3; J: TRBJ2-7; CDR3: CASSPGLKREQYF
D: TRBD1; V: TRBV4-2; J: TRBJ1-6; CDR3: CASSQVGQGGGNSPLHF
D: TRBD1; V: TRBV19; J: TRBJ2-7; CDR3: CASRDRGSYEQYF
D: .; V: TRBV6-2/TRBV6-3; J: TRBJ2-1; CDR3: CASSPPGWSYNEQFF
D: .; V: TRBV19; J: TRBJ1-6; CDR3: CARDRGPRGSPLHF